These T cell receptor beta chains were read from a single sample in a study of T cells after yellow fever vaccination. Using its own MiXCR run on the 5' RACE reads, TCRdb lists one record per CDR3 protein. The sample comprises approximately 600,000 distinct CDR3 sequences, about 12% of which are singletons, and 15% rests with the top ten. The material was PBMCs, obtained on the day of the yellow fever booster vaccination. The source of these receptors is a man in his thirties or forties who received the YFV17D yellow fever vaccine. Both conserved end residues are part of each CDR3. A D gene is named only where the DNA matches it firmly. A row's size may be missing; if present it is once, few, many or a size class.

j_call: TRBJ2-1
d_call: -
v_call: TRBV3-1
clone_size: few
cdr3_nt: TGTGCCAGCAGCGTGACTATAAACAATGAGCAGTTCTTC
cdr3_aa: CASSVTINNEQFF

j_call: TRBJ2-1
d_call: TRBD2
v_call: TRBV3-1
clone_size: few
cdr3_nt: TGTGCCAGCAGCCCGTCTAGCGGAAGACAGTTCTTC
cdr3_aa: CASSPSSGRQFF

j_call: TRBJ2-1
d_call: TRBD2
v_call: TRBV20-1
clone_size: -
cdr3_nt: TGCAGTGCTAGTACCCCTAGGTCTGGGGGGGATGAGCAGTTCTTC
cdr3_aa: CSASTPRSGGDEQFF

j_call: TRBJ1-1
d_call: -
v_call: TRBV3-1
clone_size: -
cdr3_nt: TGTGCCAGCAGCCAAGTCCGGGGGAGCACTGAAGCTTTCTTT
cdr3_aa: CASSQVRGSTEAFF

j_call: TRBJ2-1
d_call: -
v_call: TRBV20-1
clone_size: few
cdr3_nt: TGCAGTGCTCGTCAGGGGAATGAGCAGTTCTTC
cdr3_aa: CSARQGNEQFF

j_call: TRBJ1-1
d_call: -
v_call: TRBV6-2/TRBV6-3
clone_size: many
cdr3_nt: TGTGCCAGCAGTTACGAGGTGGAGAGTGAAGCTTTCTTT
cdr3_aa: CASSYEVESEAFF

j_call: TRBJ2-3
d_call: -
v_call: TRBV18
clone_size: -
cdr3_nt: TGTGCCAGCTCACCATGGGGAGGCACAGATACGCAGTATTTT
cdr3_aa: CASSPWGGTDTQYF

j_call: TRBJ2-1
d_call: TRBD2
v_call: TRBV7-2
clone_size: few
cdr3_nt: TGTGCCAGCAGCTCCCGTCTAGCGGGGAATCGCTACAATGAGCAGTTCTTC
cdr3_aa: CASSSRLAGNRYNEQFF

j_call: TRBJ1-4
d_call: -
v_call: TRBV20-1
clone_size: few
cdr3_nt: TGCAGTGCCCCCCACCCGGGCCGGGAAAAACTGTTTTTT
cdr3_aa: CSAPHPGREKLFF

j_call: TRBJ1-5
d_call: TRBD1
v_call: TRBV20-1
clone_size: -
cdr3_nt: TGCAGTGCTGCCGGACAGGGCGGACAGCCCCAGCATTTT
cdr3_aa: CSAAGQGGQPQHF

j_call: TRBJ2-6
d_call: -
v_call: TRBV7-2
clone_size: -
cdr3_nt: TGTGCCAGCAGCTTATCTAACCTCTCTGGGGCCAACGTCCTGACTTTC
cdr3_aa: CASSLSNLSGANVLTF

j_call: TRBJ1-1
d_call: -
v_call: TRBV30
clone_size: few
cdr3_nt: TGTGCCTGGAGTTTGGCACGAAGTGAAGCTTTCTTT
cdr3_aa: CAWSLARSEAFF

j_call: TRBJ1-5
d_call: -
v_call: TRBV7-2
clone_size: few
cdr3_nt: TGTGCCAGCAGCTGGGAGGGGCTCACGCCCCAGCATTTT
cdr3_aa: CASSWEGLTPQHF

j_call: TRBJ2-1
d_call: -
v_call: TRBV12-3/TRBV12-4
clone_size: -
cdr3_nt: TGTGCCAGCAGCCTACGGGACTCGCAGTTCTTC
cdr3_aa: CASSLRDSQFF

j_call: TRBJ2-3
d_call: -
v_call: TRBV7-6
clone_size: many
cdr3_nt: TGTGCCAGCAGCTCCAATACAGGAGGGGGAGATACGCAGTATTTT
cdr3_aa: CASSSNTGGGDTQYF

j_call: TRBJ1-1
d_call: -
v_call: TRBV20-1
clone_size: -
cdr3_nt: TGCAGTGCGAGAGGGGGGGACTTTTTTAACACTGAAGCTTTCTTT
cdr3_aa: CSARGGDFFNTEAFF

j_call: TRBJ2-7
d_call: TRBD1
v_call: TRBV5-1
clone_size: many
cdr3_nt: TGCGCCAGCAGCATCCGGGACAGGGGTGTCTACGAGCAGTACTTC
cdr3_aa: CASSIRDRGVYEQYF

j_call: TRBJ2-7
d_call: TRBD1
v_call: TRBV4-3
clone_size: -
cdr3_nt: TGCGCCAGCAGCCAAGTACTTCTGACAGGGAACGCGTACGCCTACGAGCAGTACTTC
cdr3_aa: CASSQVLLTGNAYAYEQYF

j_call: TRBJ1-5
d_call: -
v_call: TRBV6-5
clone_size: -
cdr3_nt: TGTGCCAGCAGTTTGAGGGGCGCGGCTCAGCCCCAGCATTTT
cdr3_aa: CASSLRGAAQPQHF

j_call: TRBJ2-7
d_call: TRBD1
v_call: TRBV7-6
clone_size: few
cdr3_nt: TGTGCCAGCAGCTTAGGGGGACAGGGGGCTGACGAGCAGTACTTC
cdr3_aa: CASSLGGQGADEQYF

j_call: TRBJ1-5
d_call: -
v_call: TRBV7-2
clone_size: -
cdr3_nt: TGTGCCAGCAGCTTAGGGGGTGGACGGAATCAGCCCCAGCATTTT
cdr3_aa: CASSLGGGRNQPQHF

j_call: TRBJ2-7
d_call: -
v_call: TRBV20-1
clone_size: -
cdr3_nt: TGCAGTGCTAGTCTCGGGGCCCTCTCCTACGAGCAGTACTTC
cdr3_aa: CSASLGALSYEQYF

j_call: TRBJ2-5
d_call: -
v_call: TRBV29-1
clone_size: many
cdr3_nt: TGCAGCGTAACTCCTCCGACCGCTGCCCAAGAGACCCAGTACTTC
cdr3_aa: CSVTPPTAAQETQYF

j_call: TRBJ2-6
d_call: -
v_call: TRBV15
clone_size: few
cdr3_nt: TGTGCCACCAGCAGAGATCAGGGGGCCAACGTCCTGACTTTC
cdr3_aa: CATSRDQGANVLTF

j_call: TRBJ2-7
d_call: -
v_call: TRBV21-1
clone_size: few
cdr3_nt: TGTGCCAGCTATCGGACTAGCGGGAGCTCCTACGAGCAGTACTTC
cdr3_aa: CASYRTSGSSYEQYF

j_call: TRBJ2-3
d_call: TRBD2
v_call: TRBV20-1
clone_size: few
cdr3_nt: TGCAGTGCTATGGGTCTAGCGGGGGGGGGCACAGATACGCAGTATTTT
cdr3_aa: CSAMGLAGGGTDTQYF

j_call: TRBJ2-2
d_call: TRBD1
v_call: TRBV20-1
clone_size: few
cdr3_nt: TGCAGTGCTAGTAGGACAGGATCAGCTCTTAGGGACACCGGGGAGCTGTTTTTT
cdr3_aa: CSASRTGSALRDTGELFF

j_call: TRBJ2-5
d_call: -
v_call: TRBV5-1
clone_size: few
cdr3_nt: TGCGCCAGCAGCCCAGCGGGACAGAGTCAAGAGACCCAGTACTTC
cdr3_aa: CASSPAGQSQETQYF

j_call: TRBJ2-7
d_call: -
v_call: TRBV11-2
clone_size: -
cdr3_nt: TGTGCCAGCAGCCAACAATTTCAGGGGCAGCGCGACGAGCAGTACTTC
cdr3_aa: CASSQQFQGQRDEQYF

j_call: TRBJ2-3
d_call: TRBD2
v_call: TRBV5-4
clone_size: -
cdr3_nt: TGTGCCAGCAGCTTCTCCTTAGCGGGAGGGAGCACAGATACGCAGTATTTT
cdr3_aa: CASSFSLAGGSTDTQYF

j_call: TRBJ1-6
d_call: -
v_call: TRBV7-9
clone_size: -
cdr3_nt: TGTGCCAGCAGCTTAGAACAGCCGAATTCACCCCTCCACTTT
cdr3_aa: CASSLEQPNSPLHF

j_call: TRBJ2-3
d_call: TRBD1
v_call: TRBV19
clone_size: few
cdr3_nt: TGTGCCAGTACCGCCGAGACAGGGGTTAGCACAGATACGCAGTATTTT
cdr3_aa: CASTAETGVSTDTQYF

j_call: TRBJ2-5
d_call: -
v_call: TRBV23-1
clone_size: few
cdr3_nt: TGCGCCAGCAGTCAGGCTAGCGAGTTGCCGGGAGAGACCCAGTACTTC
cdr3_aa: CASSQASELPGETQYF

j_call: TRBJ2-3
d_call: -
v_call: TRBV2
clone_size: few
cdr3_nt: TGTGCCAGCAATCGGGACCCCGGGCATTCCGATACGCAGTATTTT
cdr3_aa: CASNRDPGHSDTQYF

j_call: TRBJ2-5
d_call: TRBD1
v_call: TRBV24-1
clone_size: few
cdr3_nt: TGTGCCACCGGCGCTACAGGGGATCCACAAGAGACCCAGTACTTC
cdr3_aa: CATGATGDPQETQYF

j_call: TRBJ2-1
d_call: TRBD2
v_call: TRBV18
clone_size: -
cdr3_nt: TGTGCCAGCTCACCAGAGGCTAGCGGGATCGCTGAGCAGTTCTTC
cdr3_aa: CASSPEASGIAEQFF

j_call: TRBJ2-1
d_call: TRBD2
v_call: TRBV11-3
clone_size: -
cdr3_nt: TGTGCCAGCAGCTTCCAGACTAGCGGGAGAGGGGGGGATGAGCAGTTCTTC
cdr3_aa: CASSFQTSGRGGDEQFF

j_call: TRBJ2-7
d_call: TRBD2
v_call: TRBV12-3/TRBV12-4
clone_size: few
cdr3_nt: TGTGCCAGCAGTTTACGGACTAGCAAGAGCTCCTACGAGCAGTACTTC
cdr3_aa: CASSLRTSKSSYEQYF

j_call: TRBJ2-5
d_call: -
v_call: TRBV20-1
clone_size: -
cdr3_nt: TGCAGTGCTAGGAGTCAGGAGGGGGAGACCCAGTACTTC
cdr3_aa: CSARSQEGETQYF

j_call: TRBJ2-3
d_call: -
v_call: TRBV6-5
clone_size: -
cdr3_nt: TGTGCCAGCAGTTCCGGGGGATCAATTGTTACGCAGTATTTT
cdr3_aa: CASSSGGSIVTQYF

j_call: TRBJ2-2
d_call: TRBD2
v_call: TRBV5-5
clone_size: many
cdr3_nt: TGTGCCAGCAGCTTGACACTAGCGAGTAACACCGGGGAGCTGTTTTTT
cdr3_aa: CASSLTLASNTGELFF

j_call: TRBJ2-3
d_call: TRBD2
v_call: TRBV20-1
clone_size: few
cdr3_nt: TGCAGTTGCAGCGGGAGGGATCCAGATACGCAGTATTTT
cdr3_aa: CSCSGRDPDTQYF

j_call: TRBJ1-4
d_call: -
v_call: TRBV28
clone_size: -
cdr3_nt: TGTGCCAGCAAGGGGCGGGGTAGCGAAAAACTGTTTTTT
cdr3_aa: CASKGRGSEKLFF

j_call: TRBJ1-5
d_call: -
v_call: TRBV12-3/TRBV12-4
clone_size: few
cdr3_nt: TGTGCCAGCAGTTTCGCCAGGTCCAATCAGCCCCAGCATTTT
cdr3_aa: CASSFARSNQPQHF

j_call: TRBJ2-2
d_call: -
v_call: TRBV7-9
clone_size: few
cdr3_nt: TGTGCCAGCAGCTTTAAAAGCGGCACCGGGGAGCTGTTTTTT
cdr3_aa: CASSFKSGTGELFF

j_call: TRBJ2-1
d_call: TRBD1
v_call: TRBV20-1
clone_size: -
cdr3_nt: TGCAGTGCTAGAGCCAGGGGGCTTGTTAATGAGCAGTTCTTC
cdr3_aa: CSARARGLVNEQFF

j_call: TRBJ2-5
d_call: -
v_call: TRBV2
clone_size: few
cdr3_nt: TGTGCCAGCAGCGGGGTCGAAAAAGAGACCCAGTACTTC
cdr3_aa: CASSGVEKETQYF

j_call: TRBJ2-1
d_call: -
v_call: TRBV6-2/TRBV6-3
clone_size: -
cdr3_nt: TGTGCCAGCAGTTATGCGGGTGAGCAGTTCTTC
cdr3_aa: CASSYAGEQFF

j_call: TRBJ1-5
d_call: -
v_call: TRBV28
clone_size: few
cdr3_nt: TGTGCCAGCAGTTTAAATCCACATAGCAATCAGCCCCAGCATTTT
cdr3_aa: CASSLNPHSNQPQHF

j_call: TRBJ2-7
d_call: -
v_call: TRBV19
clone_size: once
cdr3_nt: TGTGCCAGTGCGGCACGTTCCTACGAGCAGTACTTC
cdr3_aa: CASAARSYEQYF

j_call: TRBJ1-4
d_call: -
v_call: TRBV12-3/TRBV12-4
clone_size: -
cdr3_nt: TGTGCCAGCAGTTCAAGCCGGGGGGAGAATGAAAAACTGTTTTTT
cdr3_aa: CASSSSRGENEKLFF

j_call: TRBJ2-5
d_call: -
v_call: TRBV7-9
clone_size: -
cdr3_nt: TGTGCCAGCAGCCCGACAAACAGGAAAGAGACCCAGTACTTC
cdr3_aa: CASSPTNRKETQYF

j_call: TRBJ2-2
d_call: TRBD1
v_call: TRBV6-2/TRBV6-3
clone_size: few
cdr3_nt: TGTGCCAGCAGTTACTCTCAGGGGGCGCCCACCGGGGAGCTGTTTTTT
cdr3_aa: CASSYSQGAPTGELFF

j_call: TRBJ1-5
d_call: -
v_call: TRBV20-1
clone_size: few
cdr3_nt: TGCAGTGCTAGAGGACCCCCCGGAGGGCAGGCCCTTAGACAGCCCCAGCATTTT
cdr3_aa: CSARGPPGGQALRQPQHF

j_call: TRBJ1-2
d_call: TRBD1
v_call: TRBV29-1
clone_size: -
cdr3_nt: TGCAGCGTTGAAGGACAGGGAAAATCGTATGGCTACACCTTC
cdr3_aa: CSVEGQGKSYGYTF

j_call: TRBJ1-4
d_call: -
v_call: TRBV9
clone_size: -
cdr3_nt: TGTGCCAGCAGCCGGGGGGGGACGGCCAATGAAAAACTGTTTTTT
cdr3_aa: CASSRGGTANEKLFF

j_call: TRBJ2-7
d_call: TRBD1
v_call: TRBV2
clone_size: -
cdr3_nt: TGTGCCAGCAGGGTCCTTGGGACAGGAAACTACGAGCAGTACTTC
cdr3_aa: CASRVLGTGNYEQYF

j_call: TRBJ2-1
d_call: TRBD2
v_call: TRBV27
clone_size: -
cdr3_nt: TGTGCCAGCAGTTTCGGGCTAGCGGAGCGCAATGAGCAGTTCTTC
cdr3_aa: CASSFGLAERNEQFF